This T cell receptor beta chain is drawn from a study of breast tumors, draining lymph nodes, adjacent tissues. TCRdb reprocessed the multiplex PCR reads via MiXCR and lists one record per CDR3 protein. Of about 24,000 distinct CDR3 sequences in the sample, almost 70% were seen once. Only a few counts were recorded for this clonotype. The CDR3 has 12 residues. V lost 5 bases and J lost 3, with 10 bases in between. Per germline, CDR1 DFQATT and CDR2 SNEGSKA (reference sequence). The chain joins TRBV20-1 to TRBJ2-5; D unresolved. Sample: tumor-adjacent breast tissue. The TCR was taken from a female donor with breast cancer. Some clones in this sample may be carry-over from other donors' samples. The CDR3 DNA is TGCAGTGCTGCCCACGGTGAAGAGACCCAGTACTTC. It specifies CSAAHGEETQYF.